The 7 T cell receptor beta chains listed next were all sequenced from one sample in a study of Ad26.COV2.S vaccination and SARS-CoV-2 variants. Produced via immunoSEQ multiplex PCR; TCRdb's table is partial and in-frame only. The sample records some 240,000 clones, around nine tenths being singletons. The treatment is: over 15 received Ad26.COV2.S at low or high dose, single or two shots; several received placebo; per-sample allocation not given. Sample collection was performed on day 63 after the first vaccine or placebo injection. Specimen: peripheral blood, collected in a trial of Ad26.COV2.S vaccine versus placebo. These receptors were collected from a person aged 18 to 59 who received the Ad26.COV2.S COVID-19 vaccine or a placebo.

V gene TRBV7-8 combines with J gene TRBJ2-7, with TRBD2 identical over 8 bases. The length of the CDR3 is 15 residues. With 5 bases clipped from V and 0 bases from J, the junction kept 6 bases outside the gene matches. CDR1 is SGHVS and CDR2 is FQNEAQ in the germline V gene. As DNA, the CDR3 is TGTGCCAGCAGCCCGAGCGGGAGCGGCTCCTACGAGCAGTACGTC. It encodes CASSPSGSGSYEQYV.

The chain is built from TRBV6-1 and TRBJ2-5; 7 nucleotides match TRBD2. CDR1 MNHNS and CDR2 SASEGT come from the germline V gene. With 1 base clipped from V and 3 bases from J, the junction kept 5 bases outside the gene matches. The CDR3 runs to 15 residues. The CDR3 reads CASSEVGGDKETQYF. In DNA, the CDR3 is TGTGCCAGCAGTGAAGTGGGGGGGGATAAAGAGACCCAGTACTTC.

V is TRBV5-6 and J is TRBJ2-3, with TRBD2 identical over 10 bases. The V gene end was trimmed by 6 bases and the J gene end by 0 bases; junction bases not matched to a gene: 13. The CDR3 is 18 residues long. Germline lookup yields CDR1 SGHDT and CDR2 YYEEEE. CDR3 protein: CASTTSVAGGYSTDTQYF. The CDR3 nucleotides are TGTGCCAGCACCACGTCGGTAGCGGGAGGTTATAGCACAGATACGCAGTATTTT.

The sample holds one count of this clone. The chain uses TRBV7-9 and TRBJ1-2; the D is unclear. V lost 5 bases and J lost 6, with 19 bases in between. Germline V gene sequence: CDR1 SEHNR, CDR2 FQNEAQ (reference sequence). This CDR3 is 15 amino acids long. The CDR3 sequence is CASSGPSRNLNGYTF. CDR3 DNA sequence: TGTGCCAGCAGCGGACCTTCAAGGAACCTTAATGGCTACACCTTC.

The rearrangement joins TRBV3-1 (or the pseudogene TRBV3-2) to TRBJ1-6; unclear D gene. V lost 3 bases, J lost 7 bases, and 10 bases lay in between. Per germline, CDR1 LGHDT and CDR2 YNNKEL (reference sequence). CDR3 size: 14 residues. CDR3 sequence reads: CASSQTDGNSPLHF. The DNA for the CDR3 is TGTGCCAGCAGCCAGACGGACGGAAATTCACCCCTCCACTTT.

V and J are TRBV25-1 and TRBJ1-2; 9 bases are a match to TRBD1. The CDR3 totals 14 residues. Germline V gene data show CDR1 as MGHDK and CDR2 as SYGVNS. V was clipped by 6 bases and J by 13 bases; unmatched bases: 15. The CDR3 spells CASRENTGTGLSTF. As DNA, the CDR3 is TGTGCCAGCAGGGAAAACACCGGGACAGGGTTGAGCACCTTC.

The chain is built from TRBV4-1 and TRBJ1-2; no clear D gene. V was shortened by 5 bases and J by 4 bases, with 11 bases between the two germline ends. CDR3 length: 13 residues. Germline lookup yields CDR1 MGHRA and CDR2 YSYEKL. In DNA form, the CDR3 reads TGCGCCAGCAGCGCACCACTGATCTATGGCTACACCTTC. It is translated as CASSAPLIYGYTF.